A selection of T cell receptor beta chains follows, all from one sample in a study of spatial heterogeneity in lung cancer. Each CDR3 protein gets one entry after TCRdb re-called the 5' RACE reads with MiXCR. The profile shows about 15,000 distinct CDR3 sequences, around 7.8% of them singletons. Sequencing used lung tumor tissue, obtained at surgery. The receptors derive from a male donor with early-stage non-small cell lung cancer. Each CDR3 is given with its conserved first and last residue. D genes are given only for firm matches. Where a row states a size, it is once, few, many or the class of an expanded clone; other rows omit it.

many	TRBV12-3/TRBV12-4	TRBJ1-1	TRBD1	TGTGCCAGCACCCGGGGAAACACAGGGGGAACCCTTGAAGCTTTCTTT	CASTRGNTGGTLEAFF
.	TRBV5-4	TRBJ2-1	TRBD1	TGTGCCAGCAGCCTGGACAGGGGGAATGAGCAGTTCTTC	CASSLDRGNEQFF
many	TRBV30	TRBJ1-1	TRBD1	TGTGCCTGGGCCCGGGACAGTTCATCTGAAGCTTTCTTT	CAWARDSSSEAFF
few	TRBV29-1	TRBJ1-1	TRBD1	TGCAGCGGATACAGGGGGCCGAACACTGAAGCTTTCTTT	CSGYRGPNTEAFF
few	TRBV7-2	TRBJ2-5	.	TGTGCCAGCAGCTTCGGGGTTTCAGAGACCCAGTACTTC	CASSFGVSETQYF
medium-sized	TRBV7-2	TRBJ2-1	TRBD2	TGTGCCATAAATGTCCCGACTAGCGGGAGTTTCCTTATAGATGAGCAGTTCTTC	CAINVPTSGSFLIDEQFF
few	TRBV27	TRBJ1-1	TRBD1	TGTGCCAGCAGTCCCAATCGGCCAGGGGGGGGAGCTTTCTTT	CASSPNRPGGGAFF
many	TRBV5-4	TRBJ2-6	.	TGTGCCAGCAGTGCCCTTGGAGTGACAGGGGCCAACGTCCTGACTTTC	CASSALGVTGANVLTF
few	TRBV7-3	TRBJ2-7	.	TGTGCCAGCAGCCCGCTGCCCGGGGTACCCTACGAGCAGTACTTC	CASSPLPGVPYEQYF
many	TRBV30	TRBJ2-5	.	TGTGCCTGGAGTGCTACACCTAGGGGCGGGACGGAGACCCAGTACTTC	CAWSATPRGGTETQYF
many	TRBV27	TRBJ2-7	.	TGTGCCAGCAGTCTTGACAGGCTGGGAGAGCAGTACTTC	CASSLDRLGEQYF
many	TRBV20-1	TRBJ2-1	TRBD1	TGCAGTGCCGCCCGGACAGGGAGATACAATGAGCAGTTCTTC	CSAARTGRYNEQFF
many	TRBV19	TRBJ2-5	TRBD2	TGTGCCAGTAGCCTAAGCGGGAGGGCGGAGACCCAGTACTTC	CASSLSGRAETQYF
.	TRBV12-3/TRBV12-4	TRBJ1-4	TRBD1	TGTGCCAGCAGCCCGACAGGGGCGTTAAATGAAAAACTGTTTTTT	CASSPTGALNEKLFF